This TCR beta chain came from a study of CD8 T cells in Susac syndrome. Reverse transcription used about 0.45 to 1 ug RNA and random hexamers. Amplification of TCR beta CDR3 spanned 54 Vbeta and 13 Jbeta via immunoSEQ multiplex PCR. MiXCR was run by TCRdb on the immunoSEQ multiplex PCR reads, yielding one entry per CDR3 protein. This sample has about 210,000 distinct CDR3 sequences, with roughly 92% found just once. Sequencing of TCR beta was performed on blood CD8+ and CD4+ T cells. Healthy donors, matched for age and sex, constituted the control group. CDR3 length: 13 amino acids. Germline loops: CDR1 LGHDT, CDR2 YNNKEL (reference sequence). V lost 2 bases, J lost 9 bases, and 11 bases lay in between.

The chain employs TRBV3-1 and TRBJ2-1; a possible D gene is TRBD2 (5 bases). Sample: CD4+ T cells from PBMCs. The receptor was isolated from a human donor in good health. This CDR3 reads CASSQTAAGEQFF. CDR3 in DNA: TGTGCCAGCAGCCAAACTGCGGCGGGTGAGCAGTTCTTC.